The 9 T cell receptor beta chains in this list originate from one sample, sequenced in a study of shared clonotypes between healthy human individuals. Positively selected for CCR7, the CD45RO-negative cells used as naive CD8 cells excluded terminally differentiated effector memory CD45RA+ cells. The protocol was immunoSEQ multiplex PCR, while the TCRdb copy is restricted to in-frame clones and leaves out a portion. The table has about 2.2 million clones, around 93% seen once. Material for sequencing was naive CD8+ T cells from PBMCs. The receptors come from a man aged 18 to 29 in good health. Some clones in this sample may be carry-over from other donors' samples.

Comments on this clone: Other DNA sequences in the sample encode the same CDR3. The rearrangement uses TRBV27 and TRBJ2-1, with 10 bases fitting TRBD1. Germline V gene lookup returns CDR1 MNHEY and CDR2 SMNVEV (reference sequence). V dropped 5 bases and J dropped 2; count of bases not matched to a gene: 3. This CDR3 contains 15 residues. The CDR3 loop reads CASSPGTGAYNEQFF. In DNA, the CDR3 is TGTGCCAGCAGTCCCGGGACAGGGGCCTACAATGAGCAGTTCTTC.

V is TRBV19 and J is TRBJ2-1; weak D call: TRBD1 (7 bases). V was clipped by 3 bases and J by 2 bases, with 23 bases between them. The CDR3 is 19 amino acids. Germline CDR1 and CDR2: LNHDA and SQIVND (reference sequence). The CDR3 DNA is TGTGCCAGTAGTATTGTGGCAGGGGGGTTACCGGTTACCTACAATGAGCAGTTCTTC. Protein sequence: CASSIVAGGLPVTYNEQFF.

V gene TRBV7-9 combines with J gene TRBJ2-7; 8 nucleotides match TRBD2. Trimming took 4 bases from V and 4 from J; bases not matched to a gene: 9. Germline CDR1 and CDR2: SEHNR and FQNEAQ (reference sequence). The CDR3 sequence is 15 residues long. CDR3 in amino acids: CASSSLAGTGYEQYF. In DNA form, the CDR3 reads TGTGCCAGCAGCTCATTAGCGGGAACGGGGTACGAGCAGTACTTC.

The chain carries TRBV6-6 and TRBJ2-3; 12 nucleotides align to TRBD2. Per the germline V gene, CDR1 is MNHNY and CDR2 is SVGAGI (reference sequence). This CDR3 spans 16 amino acids. V shed 5 bases and J 2 bases; nucleotides not matched to a gene: 5. The CDR3 spells CASSPGTSGYTDTQYF. CDR3 bases: TGTGCCAGCAGTCCAGGGACTAGCGGGTACACAGATACGCAGTATTTT.

CDR3 DNA sequence: TGTGCCAGCAGCGACCGGACTGATTACTACTATGGCTACACCTTC. This gives the protein CASSDRTDYYYGYTF. The rearrangement joins TRBV7-8 to TRBJ1-2; D not certain. This CDR3 spans 15 amino acids. The germline V gene has CDR1 SGHVS and CDR2 FQNEAQ. Trimming left V 5 bases short and J 3 bases short, with 16 bases between.

The V gene is TRBV4-3, the J gene TRBJ2-5; possibly TRBD1 for D (6 bases). The J call could be wrong; TRBJ2-7 is a better fit for the DNA end. The CDR3 runs 15 residues. CDR1 and CDR2 from the germline V gene are LGHNA and YSLEER. The CDR3 loop reads CASSRTLVGGHEQYF. The CDR3 bases are TGCGCCAGCAGCCGCACTCTGGTTGGGGGCCACGAGCAGTACTTC.

The rearrangement uses TRBV6-5 and TRBJ2-7; D uncertain. Trimming cost V 10 bases and J 1 base, with 8 bases left between them. CDR1 and CDR2 (germline): MNHEY, SVGAGI. The CDR3 is made up of 11 amino acids. The CDR3 DNA sequence: TGTGCCACCACTCGGTCCTACGAGCAGTACTTC. Translation: CATTRSYEQYF.

This chain connects TRBV11-2 to TRBJ1-1; 8 bases match TRBD1. The V segment lost 0 bases and the J segment 3 bases; nucleotides outside the gene matches: 12. The CDR3 consists of 18 residues. Germline lookup yields CDR1 SGHAT and CDR2 FQNNGV. The CDR3 DNA is TGTGCCAGCAGCTTAGATCTCCAGGGGGCCCCTACCTACACTGAAGCTTTCTTT. Translated, it gives CASSLDLQGAPTYTEAFF.

The chain carries TRBV7-2 and TRBJ2-1; perhaps TRBD1 as D (5 bases). The CDR3 runs 16 residues. V lost 0 bases and J lost 7, with 16 bases in between. CDR1 is SGHTA, CDR2 FQGNSA, per germline. CDR3 amino acids: CASSLAPPGHTNEQFF. In DNA form, the CDR3 reads TGTGCCAGCAGCTTAGCACCACCAGGGCACACGAATGAGCAGTTCTTC.